Sequencing of this T cell receptor beta chain was carried out in a study of cytomegalovirus exposure and HLA in healthy donors. As concerns this clone: The antigen remains undetermined.

Germline V CDR1 and CDR2: MDHEN, SYDVKM. V lost 10 bases to trimming and J lost 5 bases; unmatched junction nucleotides: 14. The CDR3 runs 15 residues. Points from the study as a whole: Testing in vitro showed three CMV-associated chains specific for CMV antigens. The study dropped some indistinguishable V segments, TRBV6-2 and TRBV6-3 among them. Reports state that TCR beta sequences accurately predicted most subjects' HLA-A and HLA-B alleles.

PCR used 60 Vbeta primers and 13 Jbeta primers. Some clones are missing from TCRdb's copy, which holds only in-frame ones; the method was immunoSEQ multiplex PCR. This sample yields about 160,000 clones, of which more than 80% are seen a single time; 1.5% to 2% belongs to the top ten. Sequenced: PBMCs. This TCR was sampled from a woman in her late teens or twenties in good health and CMV-seronegative. The chain combines TRBV28 with TRBJ1-1, with 9 bases lining up with TRBD1. The CDR3 DNA follows: TGTGCCACCAATACGGCCGGGACAGGGAAGACTGAAGCTTTCTTT. This sequence encodes CATNTAGTGKTEAFF. Looking up the rest from reference TRBV28 and TRBJ1-1 gives the full variable domain: DVKVTQSSRYLVKRTGEKVFLECVQDMDHENMFWYRQDPGLGLRLIYFSYDVKMKEKGDIPEGYSVSREKKERFSLILESASTNQTSMYLCATNTAGTGKTEAFFGQGTRLTVV.